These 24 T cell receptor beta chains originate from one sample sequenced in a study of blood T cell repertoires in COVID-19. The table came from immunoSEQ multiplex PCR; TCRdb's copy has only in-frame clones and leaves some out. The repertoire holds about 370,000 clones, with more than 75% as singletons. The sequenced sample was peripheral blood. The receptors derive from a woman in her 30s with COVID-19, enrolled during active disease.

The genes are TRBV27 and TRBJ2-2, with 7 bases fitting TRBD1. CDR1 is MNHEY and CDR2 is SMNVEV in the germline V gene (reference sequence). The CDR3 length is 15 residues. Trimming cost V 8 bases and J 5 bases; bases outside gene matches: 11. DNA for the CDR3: TGTGCCAGCGGCTTACAGGGGTTGGTGACCGGGGAGCTGTTTTTT. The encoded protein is CASGLQGLVTGELFF.

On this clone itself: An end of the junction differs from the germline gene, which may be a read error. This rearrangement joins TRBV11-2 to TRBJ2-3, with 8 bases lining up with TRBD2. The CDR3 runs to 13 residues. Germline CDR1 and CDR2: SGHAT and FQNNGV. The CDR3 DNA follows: TGTGCCAGCAGCCGGACTAGCACACATACGCAGTATTTT. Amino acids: CASSRTSTHTQYF.

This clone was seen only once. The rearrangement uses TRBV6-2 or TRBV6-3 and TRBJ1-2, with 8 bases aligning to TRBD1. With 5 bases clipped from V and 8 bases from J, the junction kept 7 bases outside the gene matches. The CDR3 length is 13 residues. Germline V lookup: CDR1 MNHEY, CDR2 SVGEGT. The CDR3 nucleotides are TGTGCCAGCAGTCGCGGACAGGGTGCCGGCTACACCTTC. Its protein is CASSRGQGAGYTF.

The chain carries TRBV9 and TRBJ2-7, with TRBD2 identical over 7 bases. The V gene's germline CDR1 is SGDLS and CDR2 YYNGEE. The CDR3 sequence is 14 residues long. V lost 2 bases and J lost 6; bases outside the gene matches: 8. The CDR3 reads CASSVEAGAGEQYF. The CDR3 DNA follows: TGTGCCAGCAGCGTCGAGGCGGGAGCTGGCGAGCAGTACTTC.

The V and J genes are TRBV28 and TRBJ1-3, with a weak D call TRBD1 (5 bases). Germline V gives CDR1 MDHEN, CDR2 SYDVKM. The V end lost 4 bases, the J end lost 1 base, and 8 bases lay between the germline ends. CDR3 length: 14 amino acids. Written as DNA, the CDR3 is TGTGCCAGCAGTTACCAGGGTTCTGGAAACACCATATATTTT. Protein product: CASSYQGSGNTIYF.

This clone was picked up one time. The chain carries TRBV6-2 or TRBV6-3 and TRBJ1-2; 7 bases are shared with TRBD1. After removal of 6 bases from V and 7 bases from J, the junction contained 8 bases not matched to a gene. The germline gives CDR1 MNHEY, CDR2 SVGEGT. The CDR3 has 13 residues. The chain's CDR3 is CASSQGGAGGYTF. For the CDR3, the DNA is TGTGCCAGCAGCCAAGGGGGCGCCGGTGGCTACACCTTC.

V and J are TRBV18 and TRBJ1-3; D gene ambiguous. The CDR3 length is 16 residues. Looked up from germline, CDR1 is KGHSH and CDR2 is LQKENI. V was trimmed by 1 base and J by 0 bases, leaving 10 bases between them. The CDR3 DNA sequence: TGTGCCAGCTCACCACGCGACACCTACTCTGGAAACACCATATATTTT. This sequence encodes CASSPRDTYSGNTIYF.

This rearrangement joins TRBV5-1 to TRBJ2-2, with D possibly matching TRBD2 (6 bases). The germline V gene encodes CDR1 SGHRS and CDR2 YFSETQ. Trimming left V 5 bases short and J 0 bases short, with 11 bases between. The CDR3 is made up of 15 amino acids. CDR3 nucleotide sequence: TGCGCCAGCAGGAGGGACTCGCCGAACACCGGGGAGCTGTTTTTT. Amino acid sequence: CASRRDSPNTGELFF.

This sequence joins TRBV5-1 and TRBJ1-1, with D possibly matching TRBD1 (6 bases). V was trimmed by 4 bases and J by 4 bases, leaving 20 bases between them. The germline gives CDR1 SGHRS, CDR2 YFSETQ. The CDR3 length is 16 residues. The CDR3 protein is CASSDRTQGLTTEAFF. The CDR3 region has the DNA TGCGCCAGCAGCGACCGCACACAGGGTCTTACCACTGAAGCTTTCTTT. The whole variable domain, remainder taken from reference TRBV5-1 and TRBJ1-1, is KAGVTQTPRYLIKTRGQQVTLSCSPISGHRSVSWYQQTPGQGLQFLFEYFSETQRNKGNFPGRFSGRQFSNSRSEMNVSTLELGDSALYLCASSDRTQGLTTEAFFGQGTRLTVV.

Here the CDR3 DNA reads TGTGCCAGCAGTCAACAGGGGTTTGGCACCGGGGAGCTGTTTTTT. Encoded protein: CASSQQGFGTGELFF. The rearrangement uses TRBV27 and TRBJ2-2, with TRBD1 matching 7 bases. Germline V gives CDR1 MNHEY, CDR2 SMNVEV (reference sequence). V gave up 5 bases and J gave up 4 bases; unmatched junction bases: 7. The CDR3 has 15 residues.

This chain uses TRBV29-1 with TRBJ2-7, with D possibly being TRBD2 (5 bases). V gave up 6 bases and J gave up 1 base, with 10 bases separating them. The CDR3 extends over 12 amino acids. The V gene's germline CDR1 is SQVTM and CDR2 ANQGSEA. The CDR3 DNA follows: TGCAGCGTGTCCGGGAATTCCTACGAGCAGTACTTC. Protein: CSVSGNSYEQYF.

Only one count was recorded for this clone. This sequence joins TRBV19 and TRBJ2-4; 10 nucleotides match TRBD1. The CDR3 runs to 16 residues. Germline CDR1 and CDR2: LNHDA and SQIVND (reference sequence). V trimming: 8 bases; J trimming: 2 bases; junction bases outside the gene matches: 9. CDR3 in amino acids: CASGVRQGATKNIQYF. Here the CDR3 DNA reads TGTGCCAGTGGAGTTCGACAGGGGGCAACCAAAAACATTCAGTACTTC.

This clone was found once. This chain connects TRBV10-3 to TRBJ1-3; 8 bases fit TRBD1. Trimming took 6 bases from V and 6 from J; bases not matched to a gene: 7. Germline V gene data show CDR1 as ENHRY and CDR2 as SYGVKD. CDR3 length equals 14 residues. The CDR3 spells CAIRNHRGENTIYF. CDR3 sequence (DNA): TGTGCCATCAGGAACCACAGGGGGGAAAACACCATATATTTT.

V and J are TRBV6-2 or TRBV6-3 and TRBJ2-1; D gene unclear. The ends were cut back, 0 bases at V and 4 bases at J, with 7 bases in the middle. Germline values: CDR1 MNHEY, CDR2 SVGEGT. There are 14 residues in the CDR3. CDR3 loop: CASSYSIQYNEQFF. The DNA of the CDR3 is TGTGCCAGCAGTTACTCGATACAGTACAATGAGCAGTTCTTC.

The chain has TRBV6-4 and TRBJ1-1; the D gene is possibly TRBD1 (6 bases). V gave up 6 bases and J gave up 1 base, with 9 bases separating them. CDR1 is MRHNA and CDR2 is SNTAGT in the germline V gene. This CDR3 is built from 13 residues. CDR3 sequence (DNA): TGTGCCAGCAGGGGACACCCGAACACTGAAGCTTTCTTT. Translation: CASRGHPNTEAFF.

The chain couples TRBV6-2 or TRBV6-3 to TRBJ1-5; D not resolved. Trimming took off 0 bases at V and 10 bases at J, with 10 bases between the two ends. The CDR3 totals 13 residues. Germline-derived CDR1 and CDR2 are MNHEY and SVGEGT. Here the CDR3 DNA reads TGTGCCAGCAGTTACTCTCGCGGAGCACCCCAGCATTTT. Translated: CASSYSRGAPQHF.

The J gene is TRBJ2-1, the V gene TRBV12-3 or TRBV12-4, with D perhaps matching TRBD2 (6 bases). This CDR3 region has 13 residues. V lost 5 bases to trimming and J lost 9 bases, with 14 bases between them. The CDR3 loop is CASSVTSYGEQFF. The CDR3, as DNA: TGTGCCAGCAGTGTAACTAGCTACGGTGAGCAGTTCTTC.

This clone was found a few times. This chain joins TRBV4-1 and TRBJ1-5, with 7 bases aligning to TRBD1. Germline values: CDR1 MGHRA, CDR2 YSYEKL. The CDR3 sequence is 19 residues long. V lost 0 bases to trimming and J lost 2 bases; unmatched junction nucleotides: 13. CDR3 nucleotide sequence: TGCGCCAGCAGCCAAGAACCGGGACAGACTTCTGTTGGCAATCAGCCCCAGCATTTT. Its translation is CASSQEPGQTSVGNQPQHF.

This CDR3 is CASSRRTAFANTGELFF. CDR3 in DNA: TGTGCCAGTAGTAGACGGACAGCGTTCGCGAACACCGGGGAGCTGTTTTTT. This chain connects TRBV19 to TRBJ2-2, with a weak D call TRBD1 (6 bases). The germline CDR1 and CDR2 sequences are LNHDA and SQIVND (reference sequence). This CDR3 has 17 amino acids. Trimming pared 4 bases from V and 0 bases from J, leaving 15 bases between.

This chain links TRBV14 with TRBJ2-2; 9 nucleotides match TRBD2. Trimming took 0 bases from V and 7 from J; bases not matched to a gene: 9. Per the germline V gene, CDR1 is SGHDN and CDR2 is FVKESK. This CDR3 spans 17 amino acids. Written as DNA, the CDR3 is TGTGCCAGCAGCCAAGAGCCGCTAGCGGGATTGAGCGGGGAGCTGTTTTTT. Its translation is CASSQEPLAGLSGELFF.

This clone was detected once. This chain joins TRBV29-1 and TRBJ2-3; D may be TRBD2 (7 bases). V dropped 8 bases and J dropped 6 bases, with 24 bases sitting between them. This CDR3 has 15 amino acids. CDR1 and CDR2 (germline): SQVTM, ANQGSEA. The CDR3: CSSGHGGGYPDTQYF. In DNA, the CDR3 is TGCAGCTCCGGCCATGGCGGGGGCTACCCCGATACGCAGTATTTT.

CDR3 coding DNA: TGTGCCAGCAGTTTATTGGGGCGTAGGGGGGGAGGTCGCCGCAATGAGCAGTTCTTC. Translating it yields CASSLLGRRGGGRRNEQFF. This chain uses TRBV28 with TRBJ2-1; perhaps TRBD2 as D (7 bases). Germline V gene data show CDR1 as MDHEN and CDR2 as SYDVKM. The CDR3 runs to 19 residues. V lost 1 base and J lost 6, with 25 bases in between.

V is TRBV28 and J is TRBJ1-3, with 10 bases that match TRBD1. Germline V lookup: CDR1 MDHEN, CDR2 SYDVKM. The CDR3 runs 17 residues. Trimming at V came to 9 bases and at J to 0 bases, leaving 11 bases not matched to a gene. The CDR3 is CASGGDRGGGSGNTIYF. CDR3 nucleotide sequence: TGTGCCAGTGGGGGGGACAGGGGTGGTGGCTCTGGAAACACCATATATTTT.

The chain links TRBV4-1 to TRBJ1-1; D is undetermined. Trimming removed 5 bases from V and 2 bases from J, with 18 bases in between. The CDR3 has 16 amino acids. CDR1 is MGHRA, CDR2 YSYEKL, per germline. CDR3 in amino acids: CASSEVDVADNTEAFF. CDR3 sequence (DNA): TGCGCCAGCAGCGAAGTGGATGTAGCAGATAACACTGAAGCTTTCTTT.